This TCR beta chain was retrieved from a study of beta chain features in type 1 diabetes. The study's findings and limits: PCR might show a preference for shorter templates, equally across patients and controls. At VDJ recombination sites, type 1 diabetes patients had fewer insertions and more deleted nucleotides. TCRB repertoires of naive, central memory and Treg cells appeared more similar among patients than among healthy donors. Moderately but significantly shorter TCRB CDR3s were found in Type 1 diabetes patients in all four CD4+ subsets.

Since all of the isolated RNA was reverse transcribed, expressed TCRB transcripts were what got sequenced. Clones were read by immunoSEQ multiplex PCR, and TCRdb kept only the in-frame ones, dropping some. The sample lists 120,000 to 150,000 clones, around an eighth occurring once. Of note for this clone: No antigen is known for it.

Heparinised blood was drawn once per donor, averaging about 116 mL. There are 15 residues in the CDR3. Unmatched junction bases numbered 7, after V lost 6 bases and J lost 3 bases. Germline CDR1 LNHDA, CDR2 SQIVND (reference sequence). This chain joins TRBV19 and TRBJ2-1, with 8 positions matching TRBD2. The specimen was central memory CD4+ T cells from blood. The TCR sequence derives from a man in his late teens or twenties with type 1 diabetes. The CDR3 DNA reads TGTGCCAGTAGGCAAGCGGGGGCCTTCTACAATGAGCAGTTCTTC. Protein product: CASRQAGAFYNEQFF.